The 29 T cell receptor beta chains given below trace back to one sample, sequenced in a study of memory CD4+ T cells and cytomegalovirus serostatus. The protocol was immunoSEQ multiplex PCR, while the TCRdb copy is restricted to in-frame clones and leaves out a portion. This sample carries just under 65,000 clones, approximately 80% of them seen once, and the ten largest clones take around 0.81%. Single viable CD3+CD4+CD8-CD45RO+ cells were sorted as the memory CD4+ T cells. Sequenced input: memory CD4+ T cells from blood. The receptors come from an adult in good health and CMV-seronegative.

This sequence joins TRBV7-2 and TRBJ2-7; 10 bases fit TRBD2. The CDR3 is 15 amino acids. The V and J ends lost 9 bases and 4 bases, in that order; junction bases with no gene match: 12. CDR1 SGHTA and CDR2 FQGNSA come from the germline V gene. Here the CDR3 DNA reads TGTGCCAGTGCCATAGCGGGAGGAGTGGGTTACGAGCAGTACTTC. Translated, it gives CASAIAGGVGYEQYF.

The chain is built from TRBV29-1 and TRBJ2-3, with D possibly being TRBD2 (7 bases). V dropped 4 bases and J dropped 8 bases, with 13 bases sitting between them. Germline V gene sequence: CDR1 SQVTM, CDR2 ANQGSEA. The CDR3 consists of 12 residues. The DNA of the CDR3 is TGCAGCGTTGGAGGGGGGGCAAGTACGCAGTATTTT. It yields the protein CSVGGGASTQYF.

This clone was detected only a few times. The genes are TRBV10-1 and TRBJ2-3; 7 positions agree with TRBD1. This CDR3 has 15 residues. The J segment lost 0 bases and the V segment lost 0 bases, leaving 0 bases of the junction unmatched. Germline V lookup: CDR1 WNHNN, CDR2 SYGVQD (reference sequence). In DNA, the CDR3 is TGCGCCAGCAGTGAGTCAGGGGGCAGCACAGATACGCAGTATTTT. This gives the protein CASSESGGSTDTQYF.

This clone turned up a few times. This rearrangement joins TRBV9 to TRBJ1-4, with D unclear. This CDR3 contains 15 residues. Germline V gene data show CDR1 as SGDLS and CDR2 as YYNGEE. The V end lost 2 bases, the J end lost 6 bases, and 14 bases lay between the germline ends. The CDR3 spells CASSVDNGGHEKLFF. In DNA form, the CDR3 reads TGTGCCAGCAGCGTTGACAACGGAGGGCATGAAAAACTGTTTTTT. The whole variable domain, filled in from reference TRBV9 and TRBJ1-4, reads DSGVTQTPKHLITATGQRVTLRCSPRSGDLSVYWYQQSLDQGLQFLIQYYNGEERAKGNILERFSAQQFPDLHSELNLSSLELGDSALYFCASSVDNGGHEKLFFGSGTQLSVL.

This chain uses TRBV30 with TRBJ1-1; TRBD1 might be the D (6 bases). Germline values: CDR1 GTSNPN, CDR2 SVGIG (reference sequence). Trimming removed 3 bases at V and 5 bases at J, with 16 bases between. CDR3 length: 14 amino acids. CDR3 nucleotide sequence: TGTGCCTGGAGCTGGGGGCGAGCGAGGACTGAAGCTTTCTTT. This sequence encodes CAWSWGRARTEAFF.

This clone was counted once. The gene calls are TRBV9 and TRBJ1-1; no definite D call. V was pared by 0 bases and J by 4 bases, with 13 bases between. This CDR3 has 15 residues. CDR1 and CDR2 from the germline V gene are SGDLS and YYNGEE. CDR3 loop: CASSVDTGIGTEAFF. In nucleotides, the CDR3 is TGTGCCAGCAGCGTAGATACGGGGATCGGCACTGAAGCTTTCTTT. The variable domain in full, with the rest retrieved from reference TRBV9 and TRBJ1-1, is DSGVTQTPKHLITATGQRVTLRCSPRSGDLSVYWYQQSLDQGLQFLIQYYNGEERAKGNILERFSAQQFPDLHSELNLSSLELGDSALYFCASSVDTGIGTEAFFGQGTRLTVV.

The J gene is TRBJ2-7, the V gene TRBV7-6; 13 bases match TRBD2. J gave up 7 bases and V 5 bases, and 8 bases lay outside the gene matches. The germline CDR1 and CDR2 sequences are SGHVS and FNYEAQ. This CDR3 is 15 amino acids long. This CDR3 is CASSRSPGLAGEQYF. CDR3 sequence (DNA): TGTGCCAGCAGCCGATCGCCGGGACTAGCGGGAGAGCAGTACTTC. Full variable domain (remainder filled in from reference TRBV7-6 and TRBJ2-7): GAGVSQSPRYKVTKRGQDVALRCDPISGHVSLYWYRQALGQGPEFLTYFNYEAQQDKSGLPNDRFSAERPEGSISTLTIQRTEQRDSAMYRCASSRSPGLAGEQYFGPGTRLTVT.

This clone was found once. The chain is built from TRBV30 and TRBJ1-6; D unresolved. From germline, CDR1 is GTSNPN and CDR2 SVGIG (reference sequence). CDR3 size: 13 residues. V was clipped by 1 base and J by 10 bases, with 11 bases between them. The DNA for the CDR3 is TGTGCCTGGAGTGGGGCAGTAAGCTCACCCCTCCACTTT. It translates to CAWSGAVSSPLHF.

The count of this clone is one. The CDR3 nucleotides read TGTGCCAGCCTTGGACAGGGTGGAAACACCATATATTTT. Translated, it gives CASLGQGGNTIYF. The chain uses TRBV6-1 and TRBJ1-3; the match to TRBD1 covers 8 bases. The CDR3 covers 13 residues. Germline CDR1 reads MNHNS; CDR2 reads SASEGT. With 8 bases clipped from V and 3 bases from J, the junction kept 3 bases outside the gene matches.

This chain uses TRBV30 with TRBJ2-5; tentatively, D is TRBD1 (7 bases). The CDR3 has 14 amino acids. Trimming pared 8 bases from V and 5 bases from J, leaving 21 bases between. Germline V gene lookup returns CDR1 GTSNPN and CDR2 SVGIG (reference sequence). The CDR3 DNA sequence: TGTGCCCGCCAGACAGGGTCGGGGGAGGAGACCCAGTACTTC. Protein product: CARQTGSGEETQYF. Based on the CDR3 plus reference TRBV30 and TRBJ2-5, the full variable domain is SQTIHQWPATLVQPVGSPLSLECTVEGTSNPNLYWYRQAAGRGLQLLFYSVGIGQISSEVPQNLSASRPQDRQFILSSKKLLLSDSGFYLCARQTGSGEETQYFGPGTRLLVL.

There are a few counts of this clone. The gene calls are TRBV5-4 and TRBJ2-7; no reliable D call. Germline CDR1 SGHNT, CDR2 YYREEE (reference sequence). V gave up 3 bases and J gave up 0 bases, with 10 bases separating them. The CDR3 contains 14 residues. CDR3 in amino acids: CASSSTGPSYEQYF. The CDR3 nucleotides read TGTGCCAGCAGCTCCACCGGGCCCTCCTACGAGCAGTACTTC.

The chain employs TRBV12-5 and TRBJ2-7, with D possibly matching TRBD1 (5 bases). This CDR3 has 15 residues. CDR1 and CDR2 from the germline V gene are LGHNT and FRNRAP. The V and J ends lost 7 bases and 0 bases respectively, with 16 bases between them. The CDR3: CASAPGFISSYEQYF. In DNA form, the CDR3 reads TGTGCTAGTGCCCCAGGGTTTATCAGCTCCTACGAGCAGTACTTC.

This clone was counted between two and nine times. This rearrangement joins TRBV28 to TRBJ1-5, with D perhaps matching TRBD1 (5 bases). Trimming stripped 5 bases from V and 0 bases from J, with 14 bases between. The CDR3 totals 16 residues. Germline lookup yields CDR1 MDHEN and CDR2 SYDVKM. CDR3 amino acids: CASSRTGGSSNQPQHF. The CDR3 DNA follows: TGTGCCAGCAGTCGGACTGGGGGGTCTAGCAATCAGCCCCAGCATTTT.

The chain joins TRBV7-9 to TRBJ1-5, with unresolved D. The CDR3 spans 17 residues. Between the trimmed V and J ends, which lost 1 base and 0 bases, there was a span of 13 bases. Per the germline V gene, CDR1 is SEHNR and CDR2 is FQNEAQ (reference sequence). CDR3 protein: CASSLGGDTNSNQPQHF. The CDR3 DNA reads TGTGCCAGCAGCTTAGGGGGAGACACAAATAGCAATCAGCCCCAGCATTTT.

The chain links TRBV7-9 to TRBJ2-1, with TRBD2 matching 10 bases. This CDR3 comprises 13 residues. The germline V gene encodes CDR1 SEHNR and CDR2 FQNEAQ (reference sequence). The V and J ends lost 6 bases and 9 bases, in that order; junction bases with no gene match: 5. DNA for the CDR3: TGTGCCAGCAGTTCCGGGACTAGCGTTGAGCAGTTCTTC. Encoded protein: CASSSGTSVEQFF.

This chain links TRBV5-8 with TRBJ2-6, with 8 bases that match TRBD1. This CDR3 is built from 17 residues. J was trimmed by 0 bases and V by 4 bases; bases with no gene match: 6. The V gene's germline CDR1 is SGHTS and CDR2 YDEGEE. Here the CDR3 reads CASSSTGTGSGANVLTF. The CDR3 bases are TGTGCCAGCAGCAGTACCGGGACAGGCTCTGGGGCCAACGTCCTGACTTTC.

This clone was counted a single time. This chain joins TRBV6-5 and TRBJ2-1, with D perhaps TRBD2 (6 bases). This CDR3 spans 14 amino acids. Germline values: CDR1 MNHEY, CDR2 SVGAGI. V lost 7 bases to trimming and J lost 0 bases, with 10 bases between them. This CDR3 reads CASMGRTSYNEQFF. DNA of the CDR3: TGTGCCAGCATGGGGAGGACCTCCTACAATGAGCAGTTCTTC.

CDR3 loop: CASRDRFPPTYEQYF. CDR3 in DNA: TGCGCCAGCAGGGACAGGTTTCCCCCCACCTACGAGCAGTACTTC. The chain recombines TRBV10-1 with TRBJ2-7; TRBD1 matches 7 bases. V lost 6 bases to trimming and J lost 2 bases; unmatched junction nucleotides: 10. CDR1 is WNHNN, CDR2 SYGVQD, per germline (reference sequence). This CDR3 comprises 15 residues.

The chain links TRBV2 to TRBJ2-7; D unresolved. The CDR3 runs 13 residues. The ends were cut back, 3 bases at V and 1 base at J, with 7 bases in the middle. CDR1 and CDR2 from the germline V gene are SNHLY and FYNNEI. CDR3 residues: CASSDDSSYEQYF. DNA of the CDR3: TGTGCCAGCAGTGATGATTCTTCCTACGAGCAGTACTTC.

The count of this clone is one. This chain connects TRBV2 to TRBJ2-7, with TRBD2 matching 16 bases. In germline, CDR1 is SNHLY, CDR2 FYNNEI. The V segment lost 6 bases and the J segment 10 bases; nucleotides outside the gene matches: 6. This CDR3 contains 14 residues. The chain's CDR3 is CASREGLAGGAQYF. CDR3 nucleotide sequence: TGTGCCAGCAGAGAGGGACTAGCGGGAGGGGCCCAGTACTTC.

The chain employs TRBV27 and TRBJ2-7, with 12 bases lining up with TRBD2. This CDR3 has 15 amino acids. V gave up 5 bases and J gave up 0 bases; unmatched junction bases: 2. CDR1 MNHEY and CDR2 SMNVEV come from the germline V gene (reference sequence). CDR3 in amino acids: CASSGLAGPSYEQYF. DNA of the CDR3: TGTGCCAGCAGTGGACTAGCGGGACCCTCCTACGAGCAGTACTTC.

J is TRBJ1-1 and V is TRBV2, with no clear D. The CDR3 contains 13 residues. The germline V gene encodes CDR1 SNHLY and CDR2 FYNNEI. Between the trimmed V and J ends, which lost 3 bases and 11 bases, there was a span of 16 bases. The DNA of the CDR3 is TGTGCCAGCAGTGATGCGGGAGTCCCTGCCGCTTTCTTT. Protein product: CASSDAGVPAAFF.

The table lists this clone with a few counts. The chain couples TRBV6-5 to TRBJ2-7; D not resolved. This CDR3 region has 13 residues. V lost 2 bases and J 4 bases, leaving 9 bases between the germline ends. Germline V gene lookup returns CDR1 MNHEY and CDR2 SVGAGI. Here the CDR3 DNA reads TGTGCCAGCAGTTACGTCGCAGATTACGAGCAGTACTTC. Translation: CASSYVADYEQYF.

V gene TRBV9 combines with J gene TRBJ2-1; 10 nucleotides match TRBD2. Germline CDR1 reads SGDLS; CDR2 reads YYNGEE. J lost 6 bases, V lost 4 bases, and 10 bases had no gene match. The CDR3 sequence is 16 residues long. DNA for the CDR3: TGTGCCAGCAGCCCCACCGGGACTAGCGTGGGCAATGAGCAGTTCTTC. Translating it yields CASSPTGTSVGNEQFF.

J is TRBJ1-3 and V is TRBV10-3, with D hard to call. The CDR3 contains 13 residues. The germline V and J ends were trimmed by 6 bases and 0 bases, with 6 bases remaining between them. Germline assignment: CDR1 ENHRY and CDR2 SYGVKD. DNA of the CDR3: TGTGCCATCAGACCGAGCTCTGGAAACACCATATATTTT. Translated, it gives CAIRPSSGNTIYF.

By its share, this clone is medium-sized (0.01 to 0.1%). V usage is TRBV19 and J usage is TRBJ2-1; 9 bases line up with TRBD2. CDR3 length: 15 amino acids. Germline V gene lookup returns CDR1 LNHDA and CDR2 SQIVND (reference sequence). The V segment lost 5 bases and the J segment 7 bases; nucleotides outside the gene matches: 9. The CDR3 DNA reads as TGTGCCAGTAGTTCCCCAAGCGGGAGGCGGAATGAGCAGTTCTTC. Encoded protein: CASSSPSGRRNEQFF.

This clone has at least ten counts. V and J are TRBV2 and TRBJ2-1, with D unresolved. This CDR3 has 11 amino acids. CDR1 and CDR2 from the germline V gene are SNHLY and FYNNEI. V lost 4 bases and J 10 bases, leaving 8 bases between the germline ends. DNA for the CDR3: TGTGCCAGCAGTGTTATGCTCGAGCAGTTCTTC. Translation gives CASSVMLEQFF.

This chain joins TRBV20-1 and TRBJ2-7; weak D call: TRBD2 (6 bases). From germline, CDR1 is DFQATT and CDR2 SNEGSKA (reference sequence). Trimming shortened V by 7 bases and J by 6 bases, and 13 bases separated the two germline ends. The CDR3 has 11 amino acids. The CDR3 DNA sequence: TGCAGTGTTGGGGGAGGCCCCGAGCAGTACTTC. The encoded protein is CSVGGGPEQYF.

The chain combines TRBV29-1 with TRBJ1-2, with 12 bases that match TRBD1. The CDR3 runs 11 residues. Germline CDR1 SQVTM, CDR2 ANQGSEA. V shed 6 bases and J 8 bases; nucleotides not matched to a gene: 1. The CDR3 nucleotides read TGCAGCGTCGGGACAGGGGGCGGCTACACCTTC. This codes for CSVGTGGGYTF.